The T cell receptor (beta chain) described here comes from a study of T-cell memory formation after mild COVID-19. The CDR3 is made up of 15 amino acids. Trimming took 7 bases from V and 8 from J, leaving 21 bases between them. This clonotype has only a few counts. Each CDR3 protein is one row after TCRdb ran MiXCR on the 5' RACE reads. The sample lists 540,000 or so distinct CDR3 sequences, roughly 20% occurring once. V gene TRBV12-3 or TRBV12-4 combines with J gene TRBJ2-1; D not resolved. The source of this sequence is an adult woman who had mild COVID-19 (a few samples of this study predate the infection). Cell type and time point are not known. Material for sequencing was PBMCs or a T cell subset sorted from them (not recorded which). CDR3: CASKQGPDIVDEQFF. CDR3 bases: TGTGCCAGCAAGCAAGGCCCCGACATAGTGGATGAGCAGTTCTTC.